This T cell receptor (beta chain) is drawn from a study of PD-1 blockade in classical Hodgkin lymphoma. Following autologous stem cell transplantation, relapse occurred in every patient, and exposure to brentuximab vedotin varied. Broader study findings: Complete responders had baseline diversity similar to newly diagnosed patients.

16 amino acids form the CDR3, both terminal residues included. On this clone: Its antigen remains unknown. Because the CDR3's place on the DNA is in doubt, the DNA is left out and the CDR3 is given as listed by TCRdb.

Clones were read by immunoSEQ multiplex PCR, and TCRdb kept only the in-frame ones, dropping some. Of tens of thousands of clones in the sample, roughly 80% are singletons; the top ten hold 20% to 25%. Here the sequenced sample was peripheral blood mononuclear cells (PBMCs), taken before the second cycle of nivolumab. This TCR came from a human donor with classical Hodgkin lymphoma. The chain employs TRBV21-1 and TRBJ2-1; the D call in the table, TRBD2, was not verified against the DNA. TRBV21-1 is a pseudogene. The CDR3 reads CASSKWAGGAYNEQFF.